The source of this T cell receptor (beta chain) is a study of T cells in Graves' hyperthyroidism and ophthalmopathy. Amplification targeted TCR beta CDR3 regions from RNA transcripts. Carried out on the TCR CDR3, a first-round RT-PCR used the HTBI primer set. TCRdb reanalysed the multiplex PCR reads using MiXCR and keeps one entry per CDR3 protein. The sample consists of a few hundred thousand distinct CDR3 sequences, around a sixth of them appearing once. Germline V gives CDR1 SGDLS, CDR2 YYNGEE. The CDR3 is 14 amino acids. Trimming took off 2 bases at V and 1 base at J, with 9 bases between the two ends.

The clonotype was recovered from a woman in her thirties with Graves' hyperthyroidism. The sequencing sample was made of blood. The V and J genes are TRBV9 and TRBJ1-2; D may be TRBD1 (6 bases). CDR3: CASSVGQINYGYTF. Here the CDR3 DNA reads TGTGCCAGCAGCGTTGGACAGATTAACTATGGCTACACCTTC.